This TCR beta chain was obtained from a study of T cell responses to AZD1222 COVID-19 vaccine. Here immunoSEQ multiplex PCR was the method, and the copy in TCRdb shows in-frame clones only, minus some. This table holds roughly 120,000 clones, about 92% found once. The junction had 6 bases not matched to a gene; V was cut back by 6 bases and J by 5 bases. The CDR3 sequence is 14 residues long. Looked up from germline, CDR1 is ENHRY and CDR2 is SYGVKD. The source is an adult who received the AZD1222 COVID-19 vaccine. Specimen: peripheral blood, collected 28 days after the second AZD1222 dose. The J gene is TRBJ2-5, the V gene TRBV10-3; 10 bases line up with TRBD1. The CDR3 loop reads CAISRDRGGETQYF. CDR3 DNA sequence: TGTGCCATCAGCCGGGACAGGGGTGGGGAGACCCAGTACTTC.